The 30 T cell receptor beta chains below all came from one sample that was sequenced in a study of blood T cells in healthy people across ages. The authors ran a second PCR of roughly 6 to 12 cycles using a sample-barcoded 5' primer and a J-beta primer mix. TCRdb passed the 5' RACE reads through MiXCR, listing each CDR3 protein once. This table has more than 1,400,000 distinct CDR3 sequences, roughly 40% appearing once. The source material was blood. These receptors originate from a woman aged 18 to 35 in good health.

The V gene is TRBV27, the J gene TRBJ1-4; TRBD1 agrees at 7 bases. Germline V gene sequence: CDR1 MNHEY, CDR2 SMNVEV (reference sequence). V dropped 3 bases and J dropped 3; count of bases not matched to a gene: 4. The length of the CDR3 is 15 residues. CDR3 sequence reads: CASSLSTGPNEKLFF. CDR3 sequence (DNA): TGTGCCAGCAGTTTGTCGACAGGGCCTAATGAAAAACTGTTTTTT.

This clonotype was observed a handful of times. This chain joins TRBV6-5 and TRBJ2-1; 9 nucleotides agree with TRBD2. The V and J ends lost 2 bases and 8 bases, in that order; junction bases with no gene match: 4. CDR3 size: 14 residues. Germline V lookup: CDR1 MNHEY, CDR2 SVGAGI. The CDR3 DNA reads as TGTGCCAGCAGTTACATTAGCGGGGGCGATGAGCAGTTCTTC. Encoded protein: CASSYISGGDEQFF.

The V and J genes are TRBV20-1 and TRBJ1-2, with D hard to call. This CDR3 region has 14 residues. Germline V gene lookup returns CDR1 DFQATT and CDR2 SNEGSKA (reference sequence). The V end lost 6 bases, the J end lost 8 bases, and 22 bases lay between the germline ends. The CDR3 is CSASPTSPDVGYTF. Here the CDR3 DNA reads TGCAGTGCAAGTCCGACGAGCCCGGATGTGGGCTACACCTTC.

This rearrangement joins TRBV5-1 to TRBJ2-4; 8 bases fit TRBD1. The V gene end was trimmed by 4 bases and the J gene end by 4 bases; junction bases not matched to a gene: 4. This CDR3 spans 14 amino acids. Germline V gene lookup returns CDR1 SGHRS and CDR2 YFSETQ. CDR3 residues: CASSAGQGKNIQYF. As DNA, the CDR3 is TGCGCCAGCAGCGCAGGACAGGGTAAAAACATTCAGTACTTC.

The chain links TRBV18 to TRBJ1-2; 12 bases agree with TRBD1. The CDR3 covers 15 residues. Unmatched junction bases numbered 7, after V lost 5 bases and J lost 6 bases. Germline CDR1 reads KGHSH; CDR2 reads LQKENI. The CDR3 loop reads CASSYPGQGAHGYTF. CDR3 nucleotides: TGTGCCAGCTCATACCCGGGACAGGGGGCCCATGGCTACACCTTC.

In the case of this clonotype: At one of its ends the junction is not consistent with the germline gene, which may arise from a read error. The gene calls are TRBV5-1 and TRBJ2-3, with 10 bases fitting TRBD2. Germline V gene lookup returns CDR1 SGHRS and CDR2 YFSETQ. The CDR3 sequence is 16 residues long. CDR3 DNA sequence: TGCGCCAGCAGCTCCCGGACTAGCGGTTCCACAGGTACGCAGTATTTT. Its protein is CASSSRTSGSTGTQYF.

The chain uses TRBV5-5 and TRBJ1-4, with a possible D match to TRBD1 (5 bases). Trimming shortened V by 4 bases and J by 7 bases, and 17 bases separated the two germline ends. Germline V gives CDR1 SGHKS, CDR2 YYEKEE (reference sequence). CDR3 length: 15 amino acids. The CDR3 loop reads CASSRGRGDGEKLFF. The CDR3 DNA reads TGTGCCAGCAGCCGGGGAAGGGGAGACGGTGAAAAACTGTTTTTT.

This chain links TRBV29-1 with TRBJ2-7, with 10 positions matching TRBD2. CDR1 SQVTM and CDR2 ANQGSEA come from the germline V gene. V lost 4 bases, J lost 7 bases, and 16 bases stayed unmatched. The CDR3 is 16 amino acids. The CDR3 DNA sequence: TGCAGCGTTGGGGGTAGCGGGAGGCGCTCCTACAATGAGCAGTACTTC. It encodes CSVGGSGRRSYNEQYF.

This clonotype occurred a few times. The chain combines TRBV4-2 with TRBJ2-1; D is ambiguous. The CDR3 runs to 14 residues. V was shortened by 3 bases and J by 6 bases, with 12 bases between the two germline ends. Germline V gives CDR1 LGHNA, CDR2 YNFKEQ. The CDR3 bases are TGTGCCAGCAGCCACGTAGTCTCGGGCAATGAGCAGTTCTTC. Translation: CASSHVVSGNEQFF.

This clonotype was counted a few times. The CDR3 protein is CASSRRDYGGYEQYF. The DNA for the CDR3 is TGTGCCAGCAGTCGCAGGGATTACGGAGGGTACGAGCAGTACTTC. V is TRBV6-5 and J is TRBJ2-7, with D possibly TRBD2 on 6 matching bases. CDR1 is MNHEY and CDR2 is SVGAGI in the germline V gene. The V end was cut by 5 bases, the J end by 4 bases, with 18 bases between. CDR3 length: 15 amino acids.

The chain carries TRBV20-1 and TRBJ2-3; 7 nucleotides align to TRBD2. This CDR3 region has 14 residues. CDR1 DFQATT and CDR2 SNEGSKA come from the germline V gene (reference sequence). V shed 6 bases and J 0 bases; nucleotides not matched to a gene: 6. CDR3: CSAPVGGSTDTQYF. CDR3 in DNA: TGCAGTGCCCCAGTGGGGGGGAGCACAGATACGCAGTATTTT.

This clonotype was detected a few times. The V gene is TRBV7-9, the J gene TRBJ2-1; D uncertain. Germline V gene lookup returns CDR1 SEHNR and CDR2 FQNEAQ (reference sequence). The length of the CDR3 is 13 residues. Trimming pared 8 bases from V and 3 bases from J, leaving 11 bases between. CDR3 DNA sequence: TGTGCCAGCGTCCTCCCCCTCTACAATGAGCAGTTCTTC. As protein: CASVLPLYNEQFF.

The genes are TRBV10-3 and TRBJ2-7; D unresolved. V lost 10 bases to trimming and J lost 2 bases, with 15 bases between them. The germline CDR1 and CDR2 sequences are ENHRY and SYGVKD. This CDR3 is 13 amino acids long. In DNA form, the CDR3 reads TGTGCCACCGAGGTGGGGTTAACCTACGAGCAGTACTTC. This sequence encodes CATEVGLTYEQYF.

The gene calls are TRBV2 and TRBJ1-5; 9 positions match TRBD1. The CDR3 is 17 residues long. J lost 6 bases, V lost 3 bases, and 12 bases had no gene match. The germline CDR1 and CDR2 sequences are SNHLY and FYNNEI. CDR3 in DNA: TGTGCCAGCAGTGACGGGATTTGGGACAGGGCATGTCAGCCCCAGCATTTT. It translates to CASSDGIWDRACQPQHF. Drawing the rest from reference TRBV2 and TRBJ1-5, the complete variable domain is EPEVTQTPSHQVTQMGQEVILRCVPISNHLYFYWYRQILGQKVEFLVSFYNNEISEKSEIFDDQFSVERPDGSNFTLKIRSTKLEDSAMYFCASSDGIWDRACQPQHFGDGTRLSIL.

This clonotype was seen more than once but under ten times. The chain is built from TRBV20-1 and TRBJ2-7, with no clear D. The CDR3 is made up of 13 amino acids. Trimming stripped 3 bases from V and 4 bases from J, with 13 bases between. Germline CDR1 DFQATT, CDR2 SNEGSKA (reference sequence). CDR3 bases: TGCAGTGCTAGCCATCCTCAAATTTACGAGCAGTACTTC. It is translated as CSASHPQIYEQYF.

The rearrangement uses TRBV20-1 and TRBJ2-1; 8 bases fit TRBD2. V lost 4 bases, J lost 3 bases, and 11 bases stayed unmatched. CDR1 is DFQATT and CDR2 is SNEGSKA in the germline V gene (reference sequence). CDR3 length: 16 residues. The CDR3 nucleotides are TGCAGTGCTAAACCGACTACGGGAGGGAACTACAATGAGCAGTTCTTC. It is translated as CSAKPTTGGNYNEQFF.

The rearrangement links TRBV28 to TRBJ1-5, with 8 bases lining up with TRBD1. This CDR3 comprises 17 residues. Germline loops: CDR1 MDHEN, CDR2 SYDVKM. J gave up 0 bases and V 4 bases, and 8 bases lay outside the gene matches. CDR3 coding DNA: TGTGCCAGCAGTTCCTACCCCGGGACAGGTAGCAATCAGCCCCAGCATTTT. The encoded protein is CASSSYPGTGSNQPQHF.

J is TRBJ2-7 and V is TRBV4-2; D unclear. The germline CDR1 and CDR2 sequences are LGHNA and YNFKEQ. V dropped 1 base and J dropped 3 bases, with 13 bases sitting between them. The CDR3 has 15 amino acids. CDR3 sequence: CASSQVVSSSYEQYF. Here the CDR3 DNA reads TGTGCCAGCAGCCAAGTTGTCTCGTCTAGCTACGAGCAGTACTTC.

As to this clonotype: One end of the junction does not line up with germline, which may come from a read error. V is TRBV2 and J is TRBJ1-6; TRBD1 aligns across 9 bases. There are 14 residues in the CDR3. Per germline, CDR1 SNHLY and CDR2 FYNNEI. The CDR3 region has the DNA TGTGCCAGCAAGACGACAGGGGGAAGTTCACCCCCCCACTTT. It specifies CASKTTGGSSPPHF.

This sequence joins TRBV4-1 and TRBJ1-2; D gene unclear. V lost 1 base, J lost 4 bases, and 13 bases lay in between. Germline V gene lookup returns CDR1 MGHRA and CDR2 YSYEKL. The CDR3 has 15 amino acids. CDR3 sequence: CASSQGQSVGYGYTF. The CDR3 nucleotides read TGCGCCAGCAGCCAAGGGCAGTCGGTCGGCTATGGCTACACCTTC.

This clonotype has just a few counts. The rearrangement uses TRBV18 and TRBJ1-5; 7 bases agree with TRBD1. CDR3 length: 16 amino acids. Germline CDR1 KGHSH, CDR2 LQKENI. Trimming cost V 2 bases and J 4 bases; bases outside gene matches: 8. The CDR3 region has the DNA TGTGCCAGCTCACCATGGGAACAGGGGTTTAATCAGCCCCAGCATTTT. Its translation: CASSPWEQGFNQPQHF.

This clonotype was seen only a few times. The rearrangement joins TRBV6-5 to TRBJ2-3; 9 nucleotides line up with TRBD1. The V segment lost 7 bases and the J segment 5 bases; nucleotides outside the gene matches: 10. The CDR3 spans 15 residues. CDR1 is MNHEY and CDR2 is SVGAGI in the germline V gene. The CDR3 nucleotides are TGTGCCAGCAATTCCGGGACAGGGCCGGTAGATACGCAGTATTTT. It codes for CASNSGTGPVDTQYF.

The gene calls are TRBV7-6 and TRBJ1-4; 7 nucleotides line up with TRBD1. The CDR3 runs to 17 residues. With 5 bases clipped from V and 0 bases from J, the junction kept 9 bases outside the gene matches. Germline V gene lookup returns CDR1 SGHVS and CDR2 FNYEAQ. The CDR3 is CASSPRQGKATNEKLFF. CDR3 nucleotide sequence: TGTGCCAGCAGCCCTAGACAGGGAAAAGCAACTAATGAAAAACTGTTTTTT.

The rearrangement joins TRBV2 to TRBJ1-1; weak D call: TRBD1 (6 bases). Germline V gene lookup returns CDR1 SNHLY and CDR2 FYNNEI. This CDR3 is built from 13 residues. Trimming removed 9 bases from V and 1 base from J, with 12 bases in between. The CDR3 loop is CASLDRQNTEAFF. The CDR3 nucleotides are TGTGCCAGTCTGGACAGACAGAACACTGAAGCTTTCTTT.

Notes on this clonotype: A read error is possible here, since a much larger clone lies one base away. The chain employs TRBV29-1 and TRBJ2-5; D may be TRBD2 (6 bases). The DNA end is more similar to TRBJ2-4, so the J call may be wrong. CDR1 SQVTM and CDR2 ANQGSEA come from the germline V gene. The CDR3 totals 13 residues. The CDR3 sequence: CSGRGVDQNIQYF. CDR3 coding DNA: TGCAGCGGACGCGGGGTCGACCAAAACATTCAGTACTTC.

V is TRBV4-1 and J is TRBJ2-7; 7 nucleotides agree with TRBD1. This CDR3 is 15 amino acids long. J gave up 2 bases and V 0 bases, and 4 bases lay outside the gene matches. Germline V CDR1 and CDR2: MGHRA, YSYEKL. The DNA of the CDR3 is TGCGCCAGCAGCCAAGAAGGGGGCTCCACCTACGAGCAGTACTTC. It yields the protein CASSQEGGSTYEQYF.

Only a few counts were recorded for this clonotype. The rearrangement joins TRBV20-1 to TRBJ2-5; 9 bases match TRBD1. The J call is uncertain, as TRBJ2-7 better fits the DNA end. The germline V gene encodes CDR1 DFQATT and CDR2 SNEGSKA (reference sequence). The CDR3 spans 15 residues. The CDR3 reads CSAKKGDRVTYEQYF. In DNA form, the CDR3 reads TGCAGTGCTAAGAAAGGGGACAGGGTCACTTACGAGCAGTACTTC.

This rearrangement joins TRBV9 to TRBJ2-1; TRBD2 agrees at 7 bases. V lost 3 bases, J lost 1 base, and 10 bases stayed unmatched. This CDR3 has 17 amino acids. CDR1 and CDR2 (germline): SGDLS, YYNGEE. The DNA of the CDR3 is TGTGCCAGCAGCGGGACTAGTGGGAGTGCTTCCTACAATGAGCAGTTCTTC. It encodes CASSGTSGSASYNEQFF.

A few counts support this clonotype. This chain connects TRBV5-5 to TRBJ1-1, with a tentative D call TRBD1 (6 bases). Germline V gene sequence: CDR1 SGHKS, CDR2 YYEKEE (reference sequence). The CDR3 runs to 15 residues. V dropped 5 bases and J dropped 1 base, with 15 bases sitting between them. The CDR3 is CASSFSTGPNTEAFF. The CDR3 coding sequence is TGTGCCAGCAGTTTCTCAACAGGGCCGAACACTGAAGCTTTCTTT. The variable domain in full, with the rest retrieved from reference TRBV5-5 and TRBJ1-1, is DAGVTQSPTHLIKTRGQQVTLRCSPISGHKSVSWYQQVLGQGPQFIFQYYEKEERGRGNFPDRFSARQFPNYSSELNVNALLLGDSALYLCASSFSTGPNTEAFFGQGTRLTVV.

J is TRBJ2-7 and V is TRBV6-2 or TRBV6-3; the D is unclear. Trimming removed 7 bases at V and 4 bases at J, with 17 bases between. The CDR3 is 14 residues long. CDR1 MNHEY and CDR2 SVGEGT come from the germline V gene. The CDR3 DNA follows: TGTGCCAGCAACTCCGCGCGACCCGGATACGAGCAGTACTTC. It translates to CASNSARPGYEQYF.